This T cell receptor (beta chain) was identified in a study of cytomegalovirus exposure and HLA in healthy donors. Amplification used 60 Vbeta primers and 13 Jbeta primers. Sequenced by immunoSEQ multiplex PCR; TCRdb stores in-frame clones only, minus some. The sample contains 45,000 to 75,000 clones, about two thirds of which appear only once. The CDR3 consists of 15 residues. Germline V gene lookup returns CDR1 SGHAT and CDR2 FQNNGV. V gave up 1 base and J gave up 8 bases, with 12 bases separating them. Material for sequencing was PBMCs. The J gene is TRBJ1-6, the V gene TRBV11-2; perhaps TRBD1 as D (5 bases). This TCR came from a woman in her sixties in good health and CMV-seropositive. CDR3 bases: TGTGCCAGCAGCTTAGTATATGGAGGGGATTCACCCCTCCACTTT. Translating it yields CASSLVYGGDSPLHF.